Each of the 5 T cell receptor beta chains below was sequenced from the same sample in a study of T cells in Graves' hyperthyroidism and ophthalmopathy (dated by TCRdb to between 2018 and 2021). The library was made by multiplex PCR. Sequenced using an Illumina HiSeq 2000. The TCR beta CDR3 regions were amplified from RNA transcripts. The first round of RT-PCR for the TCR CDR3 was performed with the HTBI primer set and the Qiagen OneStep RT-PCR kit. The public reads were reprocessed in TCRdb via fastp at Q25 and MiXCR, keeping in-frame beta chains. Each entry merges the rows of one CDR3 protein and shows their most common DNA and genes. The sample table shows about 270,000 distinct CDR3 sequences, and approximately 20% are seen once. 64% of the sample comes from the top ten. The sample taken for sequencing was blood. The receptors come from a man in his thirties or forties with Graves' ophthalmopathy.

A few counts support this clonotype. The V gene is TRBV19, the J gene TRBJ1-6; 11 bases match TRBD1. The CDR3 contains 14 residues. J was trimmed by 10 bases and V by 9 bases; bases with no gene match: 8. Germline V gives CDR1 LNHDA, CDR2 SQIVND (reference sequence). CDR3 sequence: CASHGQGARSPLHF. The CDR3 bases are TGTGCCAGCCATGGACAGGGGGCAAGGTCACCCCTCCACTTT.

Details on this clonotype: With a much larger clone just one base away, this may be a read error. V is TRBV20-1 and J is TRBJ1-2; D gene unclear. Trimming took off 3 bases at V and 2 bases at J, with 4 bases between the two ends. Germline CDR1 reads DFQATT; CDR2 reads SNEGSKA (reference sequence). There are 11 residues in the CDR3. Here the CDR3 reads CSASLNYGYTF. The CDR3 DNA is TGCAGTGCTAGCCTCAACTATGGCTACACCTTC.

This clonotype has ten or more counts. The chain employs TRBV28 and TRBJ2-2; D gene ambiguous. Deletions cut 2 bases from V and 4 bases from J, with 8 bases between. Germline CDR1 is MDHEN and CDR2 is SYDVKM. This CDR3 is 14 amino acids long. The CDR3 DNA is TGTGCCAGCAGTTTAGGGGTACGCACCGGGGAGCTGTTTTTT. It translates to CASSLGVRTGELFF.

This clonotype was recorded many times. CDR3 sequence: CASSLGQGSEAFF. The DNA of the CDR3 is TGTGCCAGCAGCTTAGGACAGGGGTCTGAAGCTTTCTTT. This rearrangement joins TRBV7-9 to TRBJ1-1; 8 positions match TRBD1. The CDR3 extends over 13 amino acids. Germline V CDR1 and CDR2: SEHNR, FQNEAQ (reference sequence). J lost 6 bases, V lost 1 base, and 1 base had no gene match.

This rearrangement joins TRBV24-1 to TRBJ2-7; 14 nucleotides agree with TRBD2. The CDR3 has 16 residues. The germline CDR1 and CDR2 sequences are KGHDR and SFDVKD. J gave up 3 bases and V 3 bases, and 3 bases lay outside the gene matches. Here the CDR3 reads CATSDGTSGRYYEQYF. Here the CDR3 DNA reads TGTGCCACCAGTGATGGGACTAGCGGGAGATACTACGAGCAGTACTTC.